This TCR beta chain was found in a study of blood T cell repertoires in COVID-19. Study in general: The United States, Italy and Spain supplied acute and convalescent COVID-19 samples.

With respect to this clone: In the same sample, other DNA sequences code for this CDR3.

This CDR3 is 13 amino acids long. With 1 base removed from V and 3 bases from J, the gap between germline ends came to 7 bases. The table came from immunoSEQ multiplex PCR; TCRdb's copy has only in-frame clones and leaves some out. Of around 220,000 clones detected, 75% to 90% appear once; the ten largest clones hold roughly 5%. The clonotype comes from a human donor in a cohort sampled during active COVID-19. The sample comprised peripheral blood. This chain joins TRBV12-3 or TRBV12-4 and TRBJ2-7; D might be TRBD2 (6 bases). The CDR3: CASSLGRGYEQYF. In nucleotides, the CDR3 is TGTGCCAGCAGTTTAGGGAGGGGCTACGAGCAGTACTTC.